This entry describes one T cell receptor beta chain. Antigen unknown. This entry is derived from a study of post-analysis software for immune sequencing data. Incorporated into the TCR beta cDNA libraries were unique molecular identifiers, which served to reduce PCR and sequencing biases. Using its own MiXCR run on the PCR reads, TCRdb lists one record per CDR3 protein. The sample includes about 680,000 distinct CDR3 sequences, 55% to 70% of them seen just once. In germline, CDR1 is SGHRS, CDR2 YFSETQ. V lost 4 bases and J lost 8; bases outside the gene matches: 21. This CDR3 spans 18 amino acids. The study's findings and limits: Patients had higher frequencies than controls of about 5 TRBV segments, including TRBV5-6, TRBV5-1 and TRBV20-1.

This TCR was recovered from a girl aged 2 to 10 with multiple sclerosis. Material for sequencing was blood. The V and J genes are TRBV5-1 and TRBJ2-3; 8 bases fit TRBD2. CDR3 sequence reads: CASSPRGSGATRAGTQYF. CDR3 sequence (DNA): TGCGCCAGCAGCCCGAGAGGTAGCGGGGCCACGAGGGCAGGTACGCAGTATTTT. Full variable domain (rest looked up from reference TRBV5-1 and TRBJ2-3): KAGVTQTPRYLIKTRGQQVTLSCSPISGHRSVSWYQQTPGQGLQFLFEYFSETQRNKGNFPGRFSGRQFSNSRSEMNVSTLELGDSALYLCASSPRGSGATRAGTQYFGPGTRLTVL.